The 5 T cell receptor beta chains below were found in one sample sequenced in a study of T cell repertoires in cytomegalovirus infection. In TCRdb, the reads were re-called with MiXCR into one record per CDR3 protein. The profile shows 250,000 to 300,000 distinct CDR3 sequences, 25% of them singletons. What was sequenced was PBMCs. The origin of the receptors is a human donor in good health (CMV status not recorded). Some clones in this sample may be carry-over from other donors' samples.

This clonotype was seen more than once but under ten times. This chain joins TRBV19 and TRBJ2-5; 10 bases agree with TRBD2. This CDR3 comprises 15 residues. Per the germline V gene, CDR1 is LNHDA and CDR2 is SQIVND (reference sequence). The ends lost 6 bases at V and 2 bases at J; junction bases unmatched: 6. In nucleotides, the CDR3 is TGTGCCAGTAGCCCGGGACTAGCGTTTCAAGAGACCCAGTACTTC. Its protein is CASSPGLAFQETQYF.

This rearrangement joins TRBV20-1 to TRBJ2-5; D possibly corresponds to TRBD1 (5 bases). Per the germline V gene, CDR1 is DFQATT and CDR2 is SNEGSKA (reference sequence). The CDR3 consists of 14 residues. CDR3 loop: CGPKEQGVEETQYF. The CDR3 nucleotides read TGCGGACCTAAGGAGCAGGGTGTGGAAGAGACCCAGTACTTC.

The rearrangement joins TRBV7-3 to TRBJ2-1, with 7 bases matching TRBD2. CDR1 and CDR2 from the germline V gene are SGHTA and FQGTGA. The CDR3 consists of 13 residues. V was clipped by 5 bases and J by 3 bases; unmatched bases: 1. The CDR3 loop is CASSAGVYNEQFF. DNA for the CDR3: TGTGCCAGCAGCGCGGGGGTCTACAATGAGCAGTTCTTC.

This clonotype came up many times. The chain's CDR3 is CASNQAYPQPNEQFF. CDR3 sequence (DNA): TGTGCCAGTAATCAGGCATATCCCCAACCCAATGAGCAGTTCTTC. This chain connects TRBV19 to TRBJ2-1, with unresolved D. In germline, CDR1 is LNHDA, CDR2 SQIVND (reference sequence). V was trimmed by 7 bases and J by 6 bases, leaving 19 bases between them. The CDR3 runs to 15 residues.

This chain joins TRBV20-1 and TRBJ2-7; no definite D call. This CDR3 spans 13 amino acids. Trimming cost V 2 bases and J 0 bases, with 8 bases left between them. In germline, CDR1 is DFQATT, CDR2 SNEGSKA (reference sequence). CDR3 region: CSARPGSSYEQYF. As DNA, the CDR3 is TGCAGTGCTAGACCAGGCAGCTCCTACGAGCAGTACTTC.